The clone carrying this TCR beta chain was detected ten times or more. These data come from a study of regulatory T cells in long-lasting Graves disease. The time point is: newly diagnosed GD, antithyroid drugs for less than 3 months. Preparation of the TCR library used RNA extracted from PBMCs. American Thyroid Association guidelines were used to diagnose Graves' disease. For TCR beta, libraries came from iRepertoire HTBI primers and Arm-PCR of CDR3 regions. TCRdb reprocessed the multiplex PCR reads with MiXCR, giving one entry per CDR3 protein. In the table there are 450,000 to 500,000 distinct CDR3 sequences, 15% to 20% of which are singletons. The sample was also linked to a second study, of T cells in Graves' hyperthyroidism and ophthalmopathy. As that report states: With the HTBI primer set, the TCR CDR3 went through a first round of RT-PCR.

This TCR came from a man aged 35-49 years with Graves disease. The specimen comprised peripheral blood mononuclear cells (PBMCs), sampled at new diagnosis, from a patient treated with antithyroid drugs.

The CDR3 here is CASSPLRGQGNQPQHF. CDR3 sequence (DNA): TGTGCCAGCAGTCCGCTAAGGGGGCAAGGGAATCAGCCCCAGCATTTT. This chain joins TRBV28 and TRBJ1-5, with TRBD1 matching 7 bases. The CDR3 has 16 residues. The V and J ends lost 5 bases and 4 bases, in that order; junction bases with no gene match: 11. Germline CDR1 is MDHEN and CDR2 is SYDVKM.